The rows below give T cell receptor beta chains drawn from one sample of a study of CD8 T cells in Susac syndrome. Via MiXCR, TCRdb re-called the immunoSEQ multiplex PCR reads, giving one row per CDR3 protein. The sample records roughly 200,000 distinct CDR3 sequences, approximately 96% being singletons. Sequencing was performed on CD8+ T cells from PBMCs. These TCRs come from a human donor with multiple sclerosis. Both conserved end residues are part of each CDR3. The order of the fields is J gene, V gene, CDR3 protein.

>TRBJ1-6|TRBV13
CASRPGRLGNSPLHF
>TRBJ2-7|TRBV29-1
CSVVLAGRPGEQYF
>TRBJ2-7|TRBV30
CAWSVPPYEQYF
>TRBJ2-1|TRBV5-1
CASSFQTEGDEQFF
>TRBJ2-2|TRBV28
CATPSPQGGELFF
>TRBJ2-7|TRBV5-1
CASSNRDVTYEQYF
>TRBJ1-1|TRBV9
CASSPDLNTEAFF
>TRBJ1-1|TRBV29-1
CSVERKGMNTEAFF
>TRBJ2-4|TRBV23-1
CASASGGAIKNIQYF
>TRBJ2-7|TRBV4-1
CASSLHPGRVYEQYF
>TRBJ2-7|TRBV7-9
CASSMQGNLDSEQYF
>TRBJ2-6|TRBV2
CASSEVIRQGFFGANVLTF
>TRBJ1-2|TRBV7-9
CASTPQERGRHGYTF
>TRBJ2-7|TRBV2
CASSEYWLAGARSYEQYF
>TRBJ2-3|TRBV10-3
CAISGGLAGIDTQYF
>TRBJ2-7|TRBV29-1
CSVLSDRGYEQYF
>TRBJ1-5|TRBV30
CAWNRFSNQPQHF
>TRBJ1-1|TRBV2
CALLLNTEAFF
>TRBJ2-1|TRBV2
CATIFEGNEQFF
>TRBJ2-7|TRBV7-9
CASSRVGISYEQYF
>TRBJ2-1|TRBV20-1
CSARDPKQGRSYNEQFF
>TRBJ1-5|TRBV5-1
CASSSGPSNQPQHF
>TRBJ2-3|TRBV9
CASSESGRADTQYF
>TRBJ1-2|TRBV6-5
CASSYIQGWGNYGYTF
>TRBJ2-1|TRBV30
CAWSVTVVGNEQFF
>TRBJ2-1|TRBV9
CASSASDWVYNEQFF
>TRBJ1-2|TRBV27
CASSFNRLGANYGYTF
>TRBJ1-5|TRBV27
CASSTGGLPQHF
>TRBJ2-3|TRBV27
CASSLSPSGRLDTQYF
>TRBJ2-7|TRBV7-9
CASSPPGLEWEYF
>TRBJ1-1|TRBV6-5
CASGSGDTEAFF
>TRBJ1-1|TRBV20-1
CSALLQGGAFF
>TRBJ1-5|TRBV27
CASSLFWDSNQPQHF
>TRBJ2-1|TRBV20-1
CSARVDSSYNEQFF
>TRBJ2-7|TRBV27
CASSSQGVREQYF